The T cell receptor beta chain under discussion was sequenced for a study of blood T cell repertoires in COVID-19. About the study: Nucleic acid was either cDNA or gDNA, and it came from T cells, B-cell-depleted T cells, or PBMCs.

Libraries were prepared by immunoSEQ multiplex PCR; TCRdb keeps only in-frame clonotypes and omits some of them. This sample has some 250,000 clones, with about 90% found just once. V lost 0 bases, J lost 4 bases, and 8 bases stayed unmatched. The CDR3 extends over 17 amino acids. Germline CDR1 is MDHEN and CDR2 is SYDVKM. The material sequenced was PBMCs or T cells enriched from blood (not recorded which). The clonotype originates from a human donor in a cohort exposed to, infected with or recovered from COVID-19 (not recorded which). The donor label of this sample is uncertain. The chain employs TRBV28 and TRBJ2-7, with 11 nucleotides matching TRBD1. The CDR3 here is CASSLWAGTGGRYEQYF. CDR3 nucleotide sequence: TGTGCCAGCAGTTTATGGGCCGGGACAGGGGGTAGGTACGAGCAGTACTTC. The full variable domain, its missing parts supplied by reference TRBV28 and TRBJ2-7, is DVKVTQSSRYLVKRTGEKVFLECVQDMDHENMFWYRQDPGLGLRLIYFSYDVKMKEKGDIPEGYSVSREKKERFSLILESASTNQTSMYLCASSLWAGTGGRYEQYFGPGTRLTVT.